These T cell receptor beta chains were read from a single sample in a study of response to subunit inactivated influenza vaccine. TCRdb re-derived calls from the RT-PCR reads in MiXCR, one entry per CDR3 protein. The top ten clones hold 1.9% of a sample with 450,000 to 550,000 distinct CDR3 sequences, roughly 25% of them seen once. The material sequenced was CD4+ T cells sorted from PBMCs, taken 5 days after vaccination. Every receptor here comes from a man aged 45-65 years who received an inactivated influenza vaccine. CDR3s include the opening cysteine and the closing phenylalanine or tryptophan. D genes are given only for firm matches. The size of a clone is reported for some rows only, either as once, few or many, or as a class for expanded clones.

length,V,D,J,size,CDR3,DNA
16,TRBV7-2,TRBD1,TRBJ2-2,-,CASSLVVGTGTGELFF,TGTGCCAGCAGCTTAGTTGTTGGGACAGGGACCGGGGAGCTGTTTTTT
13,TRBV4-3,-,TRBJ2-2,-,CASSQDWAGELFF,TGCGCCAGCAGCCAAGATTGGGCCGGGGAGCTGTTTTTT
14,TRBV5-1,-,TRBJ2-2,-,CASSPTGSTGELFF,TGCGCCAGCAGCCCCACAGGGAGCACCGGGGAGCTGTTTTTT
13,TRBV7-2,-,TRBJ2-7,-,CASSLDLRYEQYF,TGTGCCAGCAGCTTAGACCTCCGCTACGAGCAGTACTTC
15,TRBV6-1,TRBD1,TRBJ2-2,-,CASRGQDANTGELFF,TGTGCCAGCAGAGGACAGGACGCGAACACCGGGGAGCTGTTTTTT
13,TRBV20-1,-,TRBJ1-5,once,CSAREVPNQPQHF,TGCAGTGCTAGAGAGGTCCCCAATCAGCCCCAGCATTTT
14,TRBV5-1,-,TRBJ1-2,-,CASSLDQPGYGYTF,TGCGCCAGCAGCTTGGACCAGCCTGGCTATGGCTACACCTTC
15,TRBV20-1,TRBD1,TRBJ1-4,-,CSARSPGTGDEKLFF,TGCAGTGCTAGATCTCCGGGGACAGGGGATGAAAAACTGTTTTTT
14,TRBV7-2,-,TRBJ1-5,-,CASSTVDSNQPQHF,TGTGCCAGCAGCACAGTCGATAGCAATCAGCCCCAGCATTTT
16,TRBV14,TRBD1,TRBJ2-1,-,CASSQVWGQEENEQFF,TGTGCCAGCAGCCAAGTCTGGGGACAGGAAGAAAATGAGCAGTTCTTC
13,TRBV29-1,-,TRBJ2-1,many,CSVDSVWGNEQFF,TGCAGCGTCGACAGTGTTTGGGGGAATGAGCAGTTCTTC
14,TRBV11-2,-,TRBJ2-3,-,CASSLGRYTDTQYF,TGTGCCAGCAGCTTAGGACGGTACACAGATACGCAGTATTTT
11,TRBV20-1,-,TRBJ1-1,-,CSAKGATEAFF,TGCAGTGCTAAAGGGGCCACTGAAGCTTTCTTT
16,TRBV5-1,TRBD2,TRBJ2-1,few,CASSLPGTSGGNEQFF,TGCGCCAGCAGCCTACCCGGGACTAGCGGGGGCAATGAGCAGTTCTTC
13,TRBV18,-,TRBJ2-7,-,CASSPGVLVEQYF,TGTGCCAGCTCCCCCGGTGTACTGGTCGAGCAGTACTTC
11,TRBV6-2/TRBV6-3,-,TRBJ2-5,-,CATRLGETQYF,TGTGCCACCCGACTAGGGGAGACCCAGTACTTC
15,TRBV5-5,-,TRBJ2-7,few,CASSQFGGITYEQYF,TGTGCCAGCAGCCAGTTTGGGGGAATTACCTACGAGCAGTACTTC
15,TRBV20-1,TRBD2,TRBJ2-7,-,CSASYSGGLNYEQYF,TGCAGTGCTAGTTATAGCGGGGGCCTCAACTACGAGCAGTACTTC
13,TRBV20-1,-,TRBJ2-5,-,CSVFLGGEPRGYF,TGCAGTGTGTTCTTGGGCGGGGAGCCCCGCGGGTACTTC
16,TRBV7-6,-,TRBJ2-3,many,CASSSGQGGRTDTQYF,TGTGCCAGCAGCTCAGGACAGGGAGGGCGGACAGATACGCAGTATTTT
14,TRBV20-1,-,TRBJ2-2,-,CSARSRVGTGELFF,TGCAGTGCTAGATCTAGGGTTGGGACCGGGGAGCTGTTTTTT
12,TRBV3-1,-,TRBJ2-1,few,CASSRNVAEQFF,TGTGCCAGCAGCCGTAACGTGGCTGAGCAGTTCTTC
16,TRBV12-3/TRBV12-4,TRBD2,TRBJ2-1,-,CASSPQGLAGYNEQFF,TGTGCCAGCAGTCCCCAGGGACTAGCGGGGTACAATGAGCAGTTCTTC
13,TRBV20-1,-,TRBJ2-5,-,CSAIRTAQETQYF,TGCAGTGCTATACGGACGGCCCAAGAGACCCAGTACTTC
12,TRBV7-9,-,TRBJ2-1,-,CASSFPSTGQFF,TGTGCCAGCAGCTTCCCTAGCACGGGGCAGTTCTTC
14,TRBV20-1,-,TRBJ2-4,-,CSAIPDVRWNIQYF,TGCAGTGCTATCCCGGACGTACGATGGAACATTCAGTACTTC
14,TRBV7-2,TRBD1,TRBJ2-7,many,CASSPGTGNYEQYF,TGTGCCAGCAGCCCGGGGACAGGGAACTACGAGCAGTACTTC
13,TRBV5-1,-,TRBJ2-2,-,CASSLWGPGELFF,TGCGCCAGCAGCTTGTGGGGTCCCGGGGAGCTGTTTTTT
13,TRBV20-1,TRBD1,TRBJ2-1,-,CSAGTASYNEQFF,TGCAGTGCCGGGACAGCCTCCTACAATGAGCAGTTCTTC
12,TRBV5-1,-,TRBJ2-7,-,CASRDSQYEQYF,TGCGCCAGCAGGGACTCCCAATACGAGCAGTACTTC
13,TRBV20-1,-,TRBJ2-5,many,CSVLYSGDETQYF,TGCAGTGTTCTGTACAGTGGCGACGAGACCCAGTACTTC
17,TRBV14,-,TRBJ1-3,few,CASSQLRRGLAGNTIYF,TGTGCCAGCAGCCAGCTCCGACGGGGGTTGGCTGGAAACACCATATATTTT
14,TRBV19,-,TRBJ2-7,-,CASSLRLVSYEQYF,TGTGCCAGTAGCCTTCGACTAGTCTCCTACGAGCAGTACTTC
14,TRBV5-1,-,TRBJ2-5,-,CASSLVGGMETQYF,TGCGCCAGCAGCTTGGTTGGCGGGATGGAGACCCAGTACTTC
13,TRBV2,-,TRBJ2-1,-,CASSVGGQLEQFF,TGTGCCAGCAGCGTCGGGGGGCAGCTTGAGCAGTTCTTC
14,TRBV12-3/TRBV12-4,-,TRBJ1-5,few,CASTGGAAGQPQHF,TGTGCCAGCACCGGAGGGGCGGCGGGTCAGCCCCAGCATTTT
15,TRBV7-2,TRBD1,TRBJ1-3,few,CASSRDRAAGNTIYF,TGTGCCAGCAGCCGGGACAGGGCGGCTGGAAACACCATATATTTT
16,TRBV4-2,-,TRBJ1-1,few,CASSQDRWGRDTEAFF,TGTGCCAGCAGCCAAGATAGGTGGGGGCGAGACACTGAAGCTTTCTTT
14,TRBV20-1,TRBD2,TRBJ2-2,few,CSAPASGNTGELFF,TGCAGTGCTCCTGCTAGCGGGAACACCGGGGAGCTGTTTTTT
22,TRBV3-1,-,TRBJ1-2,few,CASSQGWGALTITTPSSYGYTF,TGTGCCAGCAGCCAAGGCTGGGGGGCACTGACGATTACCACCCCATCAAGCTATGGCTACACCTTC
14,TRBV20-1,-,TRBJ2-7,-,CSANNGPNYYEQYF,TGCAGTGCCAACAATGGACCTAACTACTACGAGCAGTACTTC